These 29 T cell receptor beta chains were all obtained from the same sample, sequenced in a study of T cell responses to AZD1222 COVID-19 vaccine. Clones were sequenced by immunoSEQ multiplex PCR, and TCRdb holds only the in-frame ones, with some missing. This sample carries 90,000 to 100,000 clones, 88% of them seen once, and the ten largest clones take 2.5% to 3.5%. Sequenced here: peripheral blood, sampled on day 0 of AZD1222 vaccination. All receptors derive from an adult in good health.

The CDR3 spells CASSQVGLAQETQYF. CDR3 sequence (DNA): TGCGCCAGCAGCCAAGTGGGCCTAGCGCAAGAGACCCAGTACTTC. This chain links TRBV4-1 with TRBJ2-5; possibly TRBD2 for D (6 bases). The CDR3 contains 15 residues. The ends were cut back, 1 base at V and 2 bases at J, with 11 bases in the middle. Germline loops: CDR1 MGHRA, CDR2 YSYEKL.

V gene TRBV9 combines with J gene TRBJ1-2, with 9 nucleotides matching TRBD1. The J segment lost 6 bases and the V segment lost 3 bases, leaving 6 bases of the junction unmatched. From germline, CDR1 is SGDLS and CDR2 YYNGEE. The CDR3 is 14 residues long. In nucleotides, the CDR3 is TGTGCCAGCAGCGAGACAGGGGGAAGAGATGGCTACACCTTC. It encodes CASSETGGRDGYTF.

The rearrangement links TRBV28 to TRBJ1-1; a possible D gene is TRBD1 (5 bases). Germline CDR1 and CDR2: MDHEN and SYDVKM. V gave up 11 bases and J gave up 4 bases, with 14 bases separating them. This CDR3 has 12 amino acids. In DNA form, the CDR3 reads TGTGCCTCTGGGGACCTTCTCACTGAAGCTTTCTTT. Protein: CASGDLLTEAFF.

CDR3 loop: CASSFGNVAGSGELFF. In nucleotides, the CDR3 is TGTGCCAGTAGCTTTGGGAACGTAGCAGGGTCCGGGGAGCTGTTTTTT. V is TRBV19 and J is TRBJ2-2, with D maybe TRBD1 (5 bases). The V gene's germline CDR1 is LNHDA and CDR2 SQIVND (reference sequence). V shed 6 bases and J shed 6 bases, with 20 bases lying between them. The CDR3 loop spans 16 amino acids.

In this sample, this clone turned up once. The chain recombines TRBV5-1 with TRBJ1-4, with D possibly being TRBD1 (5 bases). Trimming stripped 1 base from V and 2 bases from J, with 9 bases between. The CDR3 is made up of 15 amino acids. Germline loops: CDR1 SGHRS, CDR2 YFSETQ. CDR3 DNA: TGCGCCAGCAGCTTGCTGGCAGGGACTAATGAAAAACTGTTTTTT. It specifies CASSLLAGTNEKLFF. Complete variable domain (other parts from reference TRBV5-1 and TRBJ1-4): KAGVTQTPRYLIKTRGQQVTLSCSPISGHRSVSWYQQTPGQGLQFLFEYFSETQRNKGNFPGRFSGRQFSNSRSEMNVSTLELGDSALYLCASSLLAGTNEKLFFGSGTQLSVL.

This chain links TRBV4-3 with TRBJ1-1; TRBD1 is a possible D gene (5 bases). This CDR3 contains 17 residues. V lost 1 base to trimming and J lost 1 base, with 16 bases between them. Germline assignment: CDR1 LGHNA and CDR2 YSLEER. The CDR3 loop is CASSQAWSWGRNTEAFF. CDR3 in DNA: TGCGCCAGCAGCCAAGCTTGGAGCTGGGGGAGGAACACTGAAGCTTTCTTT.

The CDR3 loop reads CASSLAQGPGNTIYF. In DNA form, the CDR3 reads TGTGCCAGCAGCTTAGCCCAGGGCCCTGGAAACACCATATATTTT. The chain employs TRBV7-6 and TRBJ1-3; possible D gene TRBD1, 5 bases. Germline V gene lookup returns CDR1 SGHVS and CDR2 FNYEAQ. The CDR3 length is 15 residues. Trimming cost V 0 bases and J 2 bases, with 8 bases left between them.

The CDR3 DNA reads TGTGCCAGCAGCCACTTTGGGGGATCCTACGAGCAGTACTTC. Its translation: CASSHFGGSYEQYF. The chain recombines TRBV3-1 (or the pseudogene TRBV3-2) with TRBJ2-7; tentatively, D is TRBD1 or TRBD2 (5 bases each). The CDR3 has 14 residues. Trimming took 3 bases from V and 1 from J, leaving 10 bases between them. CDR1 LGHDT and CDR2 YNNKEL come from the germline V gene (reference sequence).

The CDR3 DNA reads as TGCGCCAGCAGCTTCGGGGAGGGCCACACAGATACGCAGTATTTT. Encoded protein: CASSFGEGHTDTQYF. This chain connects TRBV5-1 to TRBJ2-3, with 7 bases aligning to TRBD2. Germline CDR1 SGHRS, CDR2 YFSETQ. The CDR3 is 15 amino acids. With 2 bases clipped from V and 2 bases from J, the junction kept 5 bases outside the gene matches.

The CDR3 nucleotides read TGTGCCACCAGCACCGGACAGGTCTACAATCAGCCCCAGCATTTT. Translation gives CATSTGQVYNQPQHF. The chain is built from TRBV15 and TRBJ1-5; 7 nucleotides align to TRBD1. There are 15 residues in the CDR3. The V segment lost 4 bases and the J segment 3 bases; nucleotides outside the gene matches: 6. Germline V gives CDR1 LNHNV, CDR2 YYDKDF (reference sequence).

V gene TRBV9 combines with J gene TRBJ2-3; tentative D call: TRBD1 (5 bases). V was trimmed by 6 bases and J by 2 bases, leaving 13 bases between them. Germline V gene data show CDR1 as SGDLS and CDR2 as YYNGEE. The CDR3 covers 14 residues. The CDR3 loop reads CASMGQGFTDTQYF. For the CDR3, the DNA is TGTGCCAGCATGGGTCAGGGCTTCACAGATACGCAGTATTTT.

This clone is medium-sized (0.01 to 0.1%) within its sample. The genes are TRBV5-1 and TRBJ1-1; TRBD1 aligns across 7 bases. This CDR3 has 14 amino acids. Trimming took 0 bases from V and 4 from J; bases not matched to a gene: 3. Germline CDR1 reads SGHRS; CDR2 reads YFSETQ. This CDR3 reads CASSLASGGTEAFF. CDR3 DNA: TGCGCCAGCAGCTTGGCCTCAGGGGGCACTGAAGCTTTCTTT. The full variable domain, in which reference TRBV5-1 and TRBJ1-1 provide the parts outside the CDR3, is KAGVTQTPRYLIKTRGQQVTLSCSPISGHRSVSWYQQTPGQGLQFLFEYFSETQRNKGNFPGRFSGRQFSNSRSEMNVSTLELGDSALYLCASSLASGGTEAFFGQGTRLTVV.

This clone was seen a single time. The rearrangement joins TRBV10-3 to TRBJ2-1, with D perhaps TRBD1 (6 bases). This CDR3 is 12 amino acids long. CDR1 and CDR2 (germline): ENHRY, SYGVKD. Trimming took 10 bases from V and 4 from J, leaving 11 bases between them. DNA of the CDR3: TGTGCCACGAGGACAGAGTACAATGAGCAGTTCTTC. Its protein product is CATRTEYNEQFF.

Notes on this clone: Other DNA sequences from this sample encode an identical CDR3 as well. CDR3 region: CASSWGQGNTEAFF. In DNA, the CDR3 is TGCGCCAGCAGTTGGGGCCAGGGTAACACTGAAGCTTTCTTT. The chain carries TRBV5-1 and TRBJ1-1, with D tentatively TRBD1 (5 bases). This CDR3 has 14 residues. CDR1 and CDR2 (germline): SGHRS, YFSETQ. V was trimmed by 5 bases and J by 2 bases, leaving 13 bases between them.

The chain links TRBV30 to TRBJ2-3; tentative D call: TRBD2 (5 bases). V lost 2 bases to trimming and J lost 6 bases, with 12 bases between them. The CDR3 is 13 amino acids. Germline CDR1 GTSNPN, CDR2 SVGIG (reference sequence). The CDR3 loop is CAWSLIQRDTQYF. The CDR3 DNA follows: TGTGCCTGGAGTCTTATTCAGCGGGATACGCAGTATTTT.

V and J are TRBV4-1 and TRBJ1-2, with D perhaps TRBD1 (5 bases). Trimming shortened V by 1 base and J by 2 bases, and 14 bases separated the two germline ends. CDR1 is MGHRA and CDR2 is YSYEKL in the germline V gene. The CDR3 consists of 16 residues. CDR3 region: CASSQVLGGTNYGYTF. CDR3 DNA: TGCGCCAGCAGCCAAGTTTTAGGAGGGACCAACTATGGCTACACCTTC.

This clone was counted once. V is TRBV19 and J is TRBJ1-1; no clear D gene. V was shortened by 2 bases and J by 11 bases, with 9 bases between the two germline ends. Germline V lookup: CDR1 LNHDA, CDR2 SQIVND (reference sequence). CDR3 size: 11 residues. CDR3 DNA sequence: TGTGCCAGTAGTATATCGGGTGAGGCTTTCTTT. Translated, it gives CASSISGEAFF. The variable domain in full, with the rest retrieved from reference TRBV19 and TRBJ1-1, is DGGITQSPKYLFRKEGQNVTLSCEQNLNHDAMYWYRQDPGQGLRLIYYSQIVNDFQKGDIAEGYSVSREKKESFPLTVTSAQKNPTAFYLCASSISGEAFFGQGTRLTVV.

The gene calls are TRBV4-1 and TRBJ1-1; D not certain. This CDR3 is built from 12 residues. Germline CDR1 MGHRA, CDR2 YSYEKL. V dropped 1 base and J dropped 4 bases, with 4 bases sitting between them. The CDR3 here is CASSQVATEAFF. CDR3 bases: TGCGCCAGCAGCCAAGTTGCCACTGAAGCTTTCTTT.

CDR3: CSVEGPSGGYNEQFF. CDR3 bases: TGCAGCGTTGAAGGTCCTAGCGGGGGATACAATGAGCAGTTCTTC. The chain uses TRBV29-1 and TRBJ2-1; TRBD2 matches at 10 bases. There are 15 residues in the CDR3. In germline, CDR1 is SQVTM, CDR2 ANQGSEA. V lost 1 base, J lost 4 bases, and 4 bases stayed unmatched.

The rearrangement uses TRBV7-9 and TRBJ1-1; D ambiguous. The V end lost 1 base, the J end lost 6 bases, and 9 bases lay between the germline ends. Looked up from germline, CDR1 is SEHNR and CDR2 is FQNEAQ (reference sequence). The length of the CDR3 is 13 residues. The DNA of the CDR3 is TGTGCCAGCAGCTTAGTGGACGAGGCTGAAGCTTTCTTT. Encoded protein: CASSLVDEAEAFF.

The genes are TRBV7-8 and TRBJ1-5; tentatively, D is TRBD1 (5 bases). This CDR3 spans 13 amino acids. V lost 0 bases and J lost 7, with 7 bases in between. In germline, CDR1 is SGHVS, CDR2 FQNEAQ. The DNA of the CDR3 is TGTGCCAGCAGCTTAGCAGGGGCCCAGCCCCAGCATTTT. This translates into CASSLAGAQPQHF.

V usage is TRBV11-2 and J usage is TRBJ2-7; 12 nucleotides match TRBD1. CDR3 length: 15 residues. CDR1 and CDR2 from the germline V gene are SGHAT and FQNNGV. Trimming took 5 bases from V and 4 from J; bases not matched to a gene: 6. In DNA, the CDR3 is TGTGCCAGCAGCCTTGGGGACAGGGGGCCTTACGAGCAGTACTTC. It encodes CASSLGDRGPYEQYF.

The V gene is TRBV4-2, the J gene TRBJ2-3, with 13 bases lining up with TRBD2. V lost 8 bases and J lost 3; bases outside the gene matches: 5. The CDR3 consists of 15 residues. Germline V CDR1 and CDR2: LGHNA, YNFKEQ. The chain's CDR3 is CASGRTSGRTDTQYF. The DNA of the CDR3 is TGTGCCAGCGGAAGGACTAGCGGGAGAACAGATACGCAGTATTTT.

The chain carries TRBV14 and TRBJ1-3; D ambiguous. The V gene lost 4 bases and the J gene lost 0 bases, with 10 bases spanning the gap. The CDR3 has 15 amino acids. The germline V gene encodes CDR1 SGHDN and CDR2 FVKESK. CDR3 nucleotides: TGTGCCAGCAGCCCTGACACATACTCTGGAAACACCATATATTTT. Protein sequence: CASSPDTYSGNTIYF. Looking up the rest from reference TRBV14 and TRBJ1-3 gives the full variable domain: EAGVTQFPSHSVIEKGQTVTLRCDPISGHDNLYWYRRVMGKEIKFLLHFVKESKQDESGMPNNRFLAERTGGTYSTLKVQPAELEDSGVYFCASSPDTYSGNTIYFGEGSWLTVV.

J is TRBJ2-7 and V is TRBV3-1 (or the pseudogene TRBV3-2), with a tentative D call TRBD1 (5 bases). V was pared by 5 bases and J by 5 bases, with 16 bases between. Germline V gene lookup returns CDR1 LGHDT and CDR2 YNNKEL (reference sequence). The CDR3 consists of 14 residues. For the CDR3, the DNA is TGTGCCAGCAGCACTCACGCAGGGTACAACGAGCAGTACTTC. It yields the protein CASSTHAGYNEQYF.

This clone was seen only once. This chain links TRBV5-5 with TRBJ1-6; D not resolved. The length of the CDR3 is 14 residues. Germline CDR1 SGHKS, CDR2 YYEKEE (reference sequence). Trimming removed 0 bases from V and 10 bases from J, with 11 bases in between. The chain's CDR3 is CASSLGELSSPLHF. CDR3 bases: TGTGCCAGCAGCTTGGGAGAATTGTCCTCACCCCTCCACTTT.

V and J are TRBV7-2 and TRBJ2-7; 7 nucleotides line up with TRBD2. The CDR3 is made up of 14 amino acids. With 5 bases clipped from V and 4 bases from J, the junction kept 8 bases outside the gene matches. Germline CDR1 is SGHTA and CDR2 is FQGNSA. CDR3 loop: CASSPTSWGYEQYF. The CDR3 region has the DNA TGTGCCAGCAGCCCGACTAGCTGGGGGTACGAGCAGTACTTC.

The V call is TRBV28, the J call TRBJ2-7, with D possibly matching TRBD1 (6 bases). The germline V gene encodes CDR1 MDHEN and CDR2 SYDVKM. The V end lost 6 bases, the J end lost 2 bases, and 17 bases lay between the germline ends. This CDR3 is built from 15 residues. The CDR3 coding sequence is TGTGCCAGCAGCAGATCAGGGGCCGCCGCCTACGAGCAGTACTTC. Protein: CASSRSGAAAYEQYF.

This chain joins TRBV12-5 and TRBJ1-1; D possibly corresponds to TRBD1 (5 bases). The CDR3 spans 17 residues. The germline V gene encodes CDR1 LGHNT and CDR2 FRNRAP. Trimming took off 1 base at V and 3 bases at J, with 18 bases between the two ends. The CDR3: CASGLARVMSLDTEAFF. The CDR3 region has the DNA TGTGCTAGTGGTTTGGCCAGGGTTATGTCGCTAGACACTGAAGCTTTCTTT.